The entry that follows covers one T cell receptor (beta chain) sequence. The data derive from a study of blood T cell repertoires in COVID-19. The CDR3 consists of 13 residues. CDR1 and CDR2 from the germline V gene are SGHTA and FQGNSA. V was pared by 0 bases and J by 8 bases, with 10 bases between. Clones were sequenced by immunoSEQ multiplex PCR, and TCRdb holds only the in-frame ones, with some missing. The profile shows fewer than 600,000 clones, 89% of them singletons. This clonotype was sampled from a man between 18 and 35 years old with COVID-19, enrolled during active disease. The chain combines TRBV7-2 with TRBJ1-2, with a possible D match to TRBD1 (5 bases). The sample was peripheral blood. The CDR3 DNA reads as TGTGCCAGCAGCTTAGCAGGGGCGCAAGGCTACACCTTC. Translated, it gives CASSLAGAQGYTF.